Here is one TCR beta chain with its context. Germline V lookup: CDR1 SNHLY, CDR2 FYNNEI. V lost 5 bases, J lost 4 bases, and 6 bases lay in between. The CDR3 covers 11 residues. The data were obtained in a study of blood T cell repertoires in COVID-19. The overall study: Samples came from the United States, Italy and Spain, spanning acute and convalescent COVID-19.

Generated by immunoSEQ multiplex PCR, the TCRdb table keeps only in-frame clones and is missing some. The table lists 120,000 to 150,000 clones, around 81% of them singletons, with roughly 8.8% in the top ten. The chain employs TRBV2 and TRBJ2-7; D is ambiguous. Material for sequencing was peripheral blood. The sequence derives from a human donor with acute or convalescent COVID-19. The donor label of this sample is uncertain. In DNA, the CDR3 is TGTGCCAGCAGTACGAGTTACGAGCAGTACGTC. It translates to CASSTSYEQYV.